These T cell receptor beta chains were read from a single sample in a study of Ad26.COV2.S vaccination and SARS-CoV-2 variants. The assay was immunoSEQ multiplex PCR, and TCRdb's table has in-frame clones only and misses some. The sample includes around 250,000 clones, over 75% seen only once; the top ten take roughly 3.5%. Sequenced here: peripheral blood, sampled in a trial of Ad26.COV2.S vaccine versus placebo. These receptor sequences come from a person between 18 and 60 years old who received the Ad26.COV2.S COVID-19 vaccine or a placebo. CDR3s include the opening cysteine and the closing phenylalanine or tryptophan. A D gene is named only where the DNA matches it firmly.

J,D,V,DNA,CDR3
TRBJ1-1,TRBD1,TRBV7-6,TGTGCCAGCAGCCCGCGGACAGGGGGCCCTTTGAACACTGAAGCTTTCTTT,CASSPRTGGPLNTEAFF
TRBJ1-6,TRBD1,TRBV7-8,TGTGCCAGCAGCCCGGACAGGGTCTCGGCCACACCCCTCCACTTT,CASSPDRVSATPLHF
TRBJ2-5,-,TRBV12-3/TRBV12-4,TGTGCCAGCAGTCCATTTCTCGGGACCCAGTACTTC,CASSPFLGTQYF
TRBJ1-5,TRBD1,TRBV5-6,TGTGCCAGCAGCTGGACAGGGGGCGGCAATCAGCCCCAGCATTTT,CASSWTGGGNQPQHF
TRBJ1-1,TRBD1,TRBV30,TGTGCCTGGAGTGAACAGGGGGACACTGAAGCTTTCTTT,CAWSEQGDTEAFF
TRBJ1-6,TRBD1,TRBV7-3,TGTGCCAGCAGTTACGGGACAGGGATGGCTTCACCCCTCCACTTT,CASSYGTGMASPLHF
TRBJ1-4,TRBD1,TRBV10-2,TGCGCCAGCAGCACGGACAGGGGCGGGAAACTGTTTTTT,CASSTDRGGKLFF
TRBJ2-1,TRBD2,TRBV10-1,TGCGCCAGCAGTGAGTCGGGCGCGGGAGCGGACTATGAGCAGTTCTTC,CASSESGAGADYEQFF
TRBJ2-1,-,TRBV11-3,TGTGCCAGCAGCCAGAATGGGGGTGAGCAGTTCTTC,CASSQNGGEQFF
TRBJ1-1,-,TRBV2,TGTGCCAGCATCGGACTCTTGGGCACTGAAGCTTTCTTT,CASIGLLGTEAFF
TRBJ1-5,-,TRBV11-2,TGTGCCAGCAGCTTATCGACGGTGGGAGGCAATCAGCCCCAGCATTTT,CASSLSTVGGNQPQHF
TRBJ1-2,TRBD1,TRBV29-1,TGCAGCGTTACCCAAACGAACAGGGGGCGGGATGGCTACACCTTC,CSVTQTNRGRDGYTF
TRBJ1-1,-,TRBV19,TGTGCCAGTAGGACGTCCGGGGTAGGCACTGAAGCTTTCTTT,CASRTSGVGTEAFF
TRBJ2-3,-,TRBV28,TGTGCCAGCAGTTTAGGAGGGTTAGGCACAGATACGCAGTATTTT,CASSLGGLGTDTQYF
TRBJ2-7,TRBD1,TRBV13,TGTGCCAGCAGCCGGGGGGACAGGGGCTCCTACGAGCAGTACTTC,CASSRGDRGSYEQYF
TRBJ1-1,TRBD1,TRBV28,TGTGCCAGCAGTCAAGGACAGGGCCTCACTGAAGCTTTCTTT,CASSQGQGLTEAFF
TRBJ2-1,TRBD1,TRBV19,TGTGCCAGTATATCCTCGGGACAGGGTAGGAATGAGCAGTTCTTC,CASISSGQGRNEQFF
TRBJ1-5,-,TRBV9,TGTGCCAGCAGCGATCGCCCGGGGTTTAGCAATCAGCCCCAGCATTTT,CASSDRPGFSNQPQHF
TRBJ2-1,-,TRBV10-2,TGCGCCAGCAGTGAATCGGGGGGCCTCTACAATGAGCAGTTCTTC,CASSESGGLYNEQFF
TRBJ1-3,-,TRBV30,TGTGCCTGGAGAACACAGGGCCCTGGAAACACCATATATTTT,CAWRTQGPGNTIYF
TRBJ2-1,-,TRBV7-2,TGTGCCATCAAACGTCGGGGGAGCTCCTACAATGAGCAGTTCTTC,CAIKRRGSSYNEQFF
TRBJ1-1,-,TRBV2,TGTGCCAGCAGGAGGAATATAGGGCAGGGGAGGACTGAAGCTTTCTTT,CASRRNIGQGRTEAFF
TRBJ2-3,TRBD1,TRBV11-2,TGTGCCAGCAGCCAGGACAGGGTCACGGATACGCAGTATTTT,CASSQDRVTDTQYF
TRBJ2-7,TRBD1,TRBV12-5,TGTGCTAGTGGTTTGGCGCAGGGGGCCTACGAGCAGTACTTC,CASGLAQGAYEQYF
TRBJ2-1,-,TRBV6-5,TGTGCCAGCAGATCCTCAGGGGTCTACAATGAGCAGTTCTTC,CASRSSGVYNEQFF
TRBJ1-1,-,TRBV2,TGTGCCAGCAGTGACAGGGGGAACACTGAAGCTTTCTTT,CASSDRGNTEAFF
TRBJ1-5,TRBD1,TRBV28,TGTGCCAGCAGTACCCGACAGGGCGGCAATCAGCCCCAGCATTTT,CASSTRQGGNQPQHF
TRBJ2-1,TRBD2,TRBV7-9,TGTGCCAGCAGCTCGGGACTAGCGGGGGCGTACAATGAGCAGTTCTTC,CASSSGLAGAYNEQFF
TRBJ2-5,-,TRBV7-3,TGTGCCAGCAGCTTAAGTCCTAGAGGGGGAGAGACCCAGTACTTC,CASSLSPRGGETQYF